These 30 T cell receptor beta chains were all obtained from the same sample, sequenced in a study of blood T cell repertoires in COVID-19. Sequenced by immunoSEQ multiplex PCR; TCRdb stores in-frame clones only, minus some. The repertoire includes about 110,000 clones, roughly nine tenths of them detected once, and approximately 31% sits in the top ten. The sequencing input was peripheral blood. The source of these receptors is a woman of 80 years or more with acute or convalescent COVID-19.

The J gene is TRBJ1-3, the V gene TRBV18; possibly TRBD1 for D (5 bases). The CDR3 sequence is 16 residues long. V shed 2 bases and J shed 0 bases, with 11 bases lying between them. The germline gives CDR1 KGHSH, CDR2 LQKENI. The CDR3 DNA sequence: TGTGCCAGCTCACCAGGGGCGCAGAGCTCTGGAAACACCATATATTTT. Translating gives CASSPGAQSSGNTIYF.

The chain has TRBV18 and TRBJ1-5; 12 nucleotides line up with TRBD1. Germline assignment: CDR1 KGHSH and CDR2 LQKENI. V was clipped by 6 bases and J by 0 bases; unmatched bases: 6. The CDR3 loop spans 17 amino acids. The CDR3 nucleotides read TGTGCCAGCTCGCTGGGACAGGGGGCGCATAGCAATCAGCCCCAGCATTTT. Its translation is CASSLGQGAHSNQPQHF.

In nucleotides, the CDR3 is TGTGCCAGCAGAAGGACAGTGTTCCGCACAGATACGCAGTATTTT. Translating gives CASRRTVFRTDTQYF. The J gene is TRBJ2-3, the V gene TRBV27; possibly TRBD1 for D (6 bases). The germline gives CDR1 MNHEY, CDR2 SMNVEV (reference sequence). The CDR3 is 15 amino acids. V was trimmed by 6 bases and J by 1 base, leaving 14 bases between them.

This rearrangement joins TRBV7-2 to TRBJ2-7, with TRBD2 as a possible D gene (5 bases). The V end lost 5 bases, the J end lost 6 bases, and 20 bases lay between the germline ends. The length of the CDR3 is 15 residues. The germline V gene encodes CDR1 SGHTA and CDR2 FQGNSA. Here the CDR3 DNA reads TGTGCCAGCAGCCACGATCCGGGATACCGGACCGAGCAGTACTTC. Amino acids: CASSHDPGYRTEQYF.

This chain uses TRBV18 with TRBJ2-2; 9 nucleotides align to TRBD1. With 8 bases clipped from V and 1 base from J, the junction kept 5 bases outside the gene matches. CDR3 size: 15 residues. CDR1 KGHSH and CDR2 LQKENI come from the germline V gene. The CDR3 is CASQPGQGNTGELFF. The CDR3 coding sequence is TGTGCCAGCCAACCGGGACAGGGGAACACCGGGGAGCTGTTTTTT.

This clone turned up a few times. The rearrangement joins TRBV10-3 to TRBJ1-1; a weak D match, TRBD1 (5 bases). The CDR3 is 11 amino acids. Germline lookup yields CDR1 ENHRY and CDR2 SYGVKD. V lost 10 bases, J lost 4 bases, and 10 bases lay in between. The DNA of the CDR3 is TGTGCCACCTCCCAGGGCACTGAAGCTTTCTTT. Its protein is CATSQGTEAFF.

The chain is built from TRBV2 and TRBJ2-2; 7 bases agree with TRBD2. The junction had 15 bases not matched to a gene; V was cut back by 8 bases and J by 3 bases. CDR3 length: 17 residues. The V gene's germline CDR1 is SNHLY and CDR2 FYNNEI. The CDR3 protein is CASGGVAGTRDTGELFF. The DNA of the CDR3 is TGTGCCAGCGGTGGGGTAGCGGGTACTCGGGACACCGGGGAGCTGTTTTTT.

This clone came up a few times. This rearrangement joins TRBV7-8 to TRBJ2-2; 8 bases agree with TRBD1. The V gene's germline CDR1 is SGHVS and CDR2 FQNEAQ. With V trimmed by 7 bases and J by 3 bases, 7 bases remained unmatched. The CDR3 runs to 15 residues. Written as DNA, the CDR3 is TGTGCCAGCACCCAGGACAGGGTTGACACCGGGGAGCTGTTTTTT. Translating gives CASTQDRVDTGELFF.

The chain carries TRBV7-2 and TRBJ2-1, with 10 bases aligning to TRBD2. The CDR3 covers 16 residues. The V gene's germline CDR1 is SGHTA and CDR2 FQGNSA. V dropped 6 bases and J dropped 4; count of bases not matched to a gene: 9. CDR3: CASRGPLAGVYNEQFF. In DNA, the CDR3 is TGTGCCAGCAGGGGACCGCTAGCGGGAGTTTACAATGAGCAGTTCTTC.

This clone was seen more than once but under ten times. The gene calls are TRBV6-2 or TRBV6-3 and TRBJ2-7, with D uncertain. The CDR3 is 15 residues long. Trimming left V 6 bases short and J 0 bases short, with 15 bases between. Germline CDR1 reads MNHEY; CDR2 reads SVGEGT. The chain's CDR3 is CASSLQILSSYEQYF. For the CDR3, the DNA is TGTGCCAGCAGCTTACAGATATTAAGCTCCTACGAGCAGTACTTC.

The rearrangement links TRBV6-5 to TRBJ2-7, with a tentative D call TRBD1 (7 bases). Trimming removed 8 bases from V and 3 bases from J, with 14 bases in between. This CDR3 region has 13 residues. Germline CDR1 is MNHEY and CDR2 is SVGAGI. The CDR3 loop reads CASRGTADYEQYF. CDR3 nucleotide sequence: TGTGCCAGCCGGGGGACAGCAGACTACGAGCAGTACTTC.

The V and J genes are TRBV27 and TRBJ2-1; 8 bases agree with TRBD2. Per the germline V gene, CDR1 is MNHEY and CDR2 is SMNVEV (reference sequence). The CDR3 has 17 amino acids. After removal of 4 bases from V and 4 bases from J, the junction contained 12 bases not matched to a gene. The CDR3 nucleotides are TGTGCCAGCAGTTGGAACGGACTAGCTCCGGATTACAATGAGCAGTTCTTC. Translated, it gives CASSWNGLAPDYNEQFF.

CDR3 nucleotides: TGTGCCAGCACCCGGGGGAATGGTGAAGCTTTCTTT. As protein: CASTRGNGEAFF. The chain has TRBV2 and TRBJ1-1, with a possible D match to TRBD1 (5 bases). Trimming stripped 7 bases from V and 7 bases from J, with 13 bases between. Germline CDR1 and CDR2: SNHLY and FYNNEI. This CDR3 has 12 amino acids.

This clone occurred once. V gene TRBV5-1 combines with J gene TRBJ2-7; no clear D gene. CDR1 and CDR2 (germline): SGHRS, YFSETQ. V lost 4 bases, J lost 0 bases, and 11 bases lay in between. There are 14 residues in the CDR3. CDR3 protein: CASSVQDASYEQYF. In DNA, the CDR3 is TGCGCCAGCAGCGTTCAGGATGCCTCCTACGAGCAGTACTTC.

The chain recombines TRBV5-1 with TRBJ1-4; a weak D match, TRBD1 (5 bases). The germline gives CDR1 SGHRS, CDR2 YFSETQ. Deletions cut 4 bases from V and 8 bases from J, with 15 bases between. There are 14 residues in the CDR3. DNA of the CDR3: TGCGCCAGCAGCCCCGGGGGGAGGTTCGAAAAACTGTTTTTT. Protein product: CASSPGGRFEKLFF.

The rearrangement links TRBV5-8 to TRBJ2-3, with a weak D call TRBD1 (5 bases). CDR1 is SGHTS and CDR2 is YDEGEE in the germline V gene. The CDR3 length is 18 residues. V lost 1 base and J 2 bases, leaving 20 bases between the germline ends. The chain's CDR3 is CASSLFTGARKDTDTQYF. The DNA of the CDR3 is TGTGCCAGCAGCTTGTTCACAGGAGCCAGAAAAGACACAGATACGCAGTATTTT.

V is TRBV7-9 and J is TRBJ2-2; 7 bases agree with TRBD2. CDR1 SEHNR and CDR2 FQNEAQ come from the germline V gene (reference sequence). This CDR3 is 13 amino acids long. The CDR3 is CVCSGGAVGELFF. For the CDR3, the DNA is TGTGTGTGCTCGGGAGGAGCCGTCGGGGAGCTGTTTTTT.

The chain uses TRBV12-3 or TRBV12-4 and TRBJ1-4; 7 bases agree with TRBD1. CDR3 length: 13 residues. After removal of 8 bases from V and 8 bases from J, the junction contained 8 bases not matched to a gene. The CDR3: CASREGAVEKLFF. CDR3 nucleotide sequence: TGTGCCAGCCGAGAGGGGGCTGTAGAAAAACTGTTTTTT.

This chain uses TRBV10-1 with TRBJ2-7; D unresolved. Germline assignment: CDR1 WNHNN and CDR2 SYGVQD (reference sequence). Deletions cut 0 bases from V and 12 bases from J, with 9 bases between. The CDR3 loop spans 11 amino acids. Written as DNA, the CDR3 is TGCGCCAGCAGTGAGTCGGGCTTCCTGTACTTC. This encodes CASSESGFLYF.

The chain employs TRBV30 and TRBJ2-1; 7 nucleotides match TRBD1. Losses at the gene ends were 0 bases for V and 4 bases for J; bases not matched to a gene: 6. The CDR3 contains 15 residues. Germline assignment: CDR1 GTSNPN and CDR2 SVGIG (reference sequence). The CDR3 bases are TGTGCCTGGAGTGTACGAACAGGGGCGTACAATGAGCAGTTCTTC. Its protein product is CAWSVRTGAYNEQFF.

The rearrangement joins TRBV6-5 to TRBJ2-7; no clear D gene. Looked up from germline, CDR1 is MNHEY and CDR2 is SVGAGI. Trimming removed 2 bases from V and 9 bases from J, with 14 bases in between. The CDR3 is 13 amino acids. DNA for the CDR3: TGTGCCAGCAGTTACGGGCCCCGCGCCGCGCAGTACTTC. Its protein is CASSYGPRAAQYF.

This clone turned up a few times. The chain couples TRBV30 to TRBJ2-3, with 8 nucleotides matching TRBD2. After removal of 0 bases from V and 12 bases from J, the junction contained 2 bases not matched to a gene. Germline V gene lookup returns CDR1 GTSNPN and CDR2 SVGIG (reference sequence). The CDR3 is 11 residues long. This CDR3 reads CAWSVSGGQYF. Written as DNA, the CDR3 is TGTGCCTGGAGTGTAAGCGGGGGTCAGTATTTT. Full variable domain (remainder filled in from reference TRBV30 and TRBJ2-3): SQTIHQWPATLVQPVGSPLSLECTVEGTSNPNLYWYRQAAGRGLQLLFYSVGIGQISSEVPQNLSASRPQDRQFILSSKKLLLSDSGFYLCAWSVSGGQYFGPGTRLTVL.

The chain recombines TRBV9 with TRBJ1-2, with TRBD1 matching 10 bases. The germline V gene encodes CDR1 SGDLS and CDR2 YYNGEE. Trimming removed 0 bases from V and 4 bases from J; junction bases left unmatched: 3. CDR3 length: 15 amino acids. The CDR3 coding sequence is TGTGCCAGCAGCGTAGAGGGACAGGGGACCTATGGCTACACCTTC. The encoded protein is CASSVEGQGTYGYTF.

Details on this clone: The sample has other DNA sequences that encode this CDR3 too. The chain uses TRBV24-1 and TRBJ1-5; D perhaps matches TRBD1 (6 bases). Looked up from germline, CDR1 is KGHDR and CDR2 is SFDVKD. This CDR3 region has 13 residues. V shed 5 bases and J shed 6 bases, with 10 bases lying between them. The CDR3 coding sequence is TGTGCCACCAGTGCGGGGGGCGGTCAGCCCCAGCATTTT. Translating it yields CATSAGGGQPQHF.

The chain recombines TRBV19 with TRBJ2-5; 7 bases fit TRBD1. The CDR3 covers 13 residues. Germline CDR1 and CDR2: LNHDA and SQIVND (reference sequence). J gave up 4 bases and V 9 bases, and 8 bases lay outside the gene matches. The DNA of the CDR3 is TGTGCCAGAGCGACAGGGAACGGAGAGACCCAGTACTTC. This sequence encodes CARATGNGETQYF.

V usage is TRBV5-1 and J usage is TRBJ2-3; TRBD2 aligns across 14 bases. Trimming removed 4 bases from V and 2 bases from J; junction bases left unmatched: 12. This CDR3 comprises 19 residues. Germline V gives CDR1 SGHRS, CDR2 YFSETQ. CDR3 sequence: CASSGGLAGGRANTDTQYF. CDR3 DNA sequence: TGCGCCAGCAGCGGAGGACTAGCGGGGGGCCGGGCCAACACAGATACGCAGTATTTT.

The genes are TRBV10-3 and TRBJ2-7, with 8 bases identical to TRBD2. CDR1 ENHRY and CDR2 SYGVKD come from the germline V gene. This CDR3 has 13 amino acids. The V gene end was trimmed by 6 bases and the J gene end by 0 bases; junction bases not matched to a gene: 1. CDR3 DNA sequence: TGTGCCATCAGGGCGGGGGGCTCCTACGAGCAGTACTTC. Its protein is CAIRAGGSYEQYF.

The chain carries TRBV2 and TRBJ1-6; no reliable D call. Germline loops: CDR1 SNHLY, CDR2 FYNNEI. V was shortened by 3 bases and J by 8 bases, with 8 bases between the two germline ends. This CDR3 has 13 residues. The DNA for the CDR3 is TGTGCCAGCAGTGATCTAGGCTATTCACCCCTCCACTTT. Amino acids: CASSDLGYSPLHF.

The CDR3 bases are TGTGCCAGCAGTTACCGGGGGTCCGCCGATGGAAACACCATATATTTT. It translates to CASSYRGSADGNTIYF. This chain links TRBV6-5 with TRBJ1-3; maybe TRBD1 (5 bases). CDR3 size: 16 residues. Trimming cost V 2 bases and J 3 bases, with 14 bases left between them. Per germline, CDR1 MNHEY and CDR2 SVGAGI.

J is TRBJ2-1 and V is TRBV4-3; the match to TRBD2 covers 9 bases. The trim removed 0 bases at V and 5 bases at J, leaving 11 bases unmatched. The CDR3 runs to 18 residues. Per germline, CDR1 LGHNA and CDR2 YSLEER. Written as DNA, the CDR3 is TGCGCCAGCAGCCAAGAGATCGCGGCGGGGGGGCATCACAATGAGCAGTTCTTC. It is translated as CASSQEIAAGGHHNEQFF.